Given below is one T cell receptor beta chain in context. This table comes from immunoSEQ multiplex PCR, and its TCRdb copy is limited to in-frame clones, with some not included. The sample holds 200,000 to 250,000 clones, 75% to 85% seen once. The data were taken from a study of blood T cell repertoires in COVID-19. Across the study: The samples span acute and convalescent COVID-19 from the United States, Italy and Spain. PBMCs, B-cell-depleted T cells, or T cells were the source of the cDNA or gDNA that made up the material.

Looked up from germline, CDR1 is LGHDT and CDR2 is YNNKEL (reference sequence). The CDR3 totals 14 residues. V lost 4 bases, J lost 8 bases, and 15 bases lay in between. The chain links TRBV3-1 (or the pseudogene TRBV3-2) to TRBJ2-1, with a tentative D call TRBD1 (6 bases). This TCR was recovered from an elderly woman with COVID-19, enrolled during active disease. The sample comprised peripheral blood. The CDR3 bases are TGTGCCAGCAGCCGACCGGACAGAAAACATGAGCAGTTCTTC. As protein: CASSRPDRKHEQFF.